The source of this TCR beta chain is a study of blood T cell repertoires in COVID-19. The data were produced by immunoSEQ multiplex PCR, yet TCRdb's version contains in-frame clones alone and is incomplete. The top ten clones hold 0.6% to 0.7% of a sample with 150,000 to 180,000 clones, about 85% of them seen once. This clone was observed once. V was shortened by 2 bases and J by 4 bases, with 11 bases between the two germline ends. CDR1 and CDR2 (germline): MNHNY, SVGAGI (reference sequence). The length of the CDR3 is 15 residues. Sequencing was done on a sample of peripheral blood. The clonotype comes from a man between 60 and 70 years old with COVID-19, enrolled during active disease. The chain combines TRBV6-6 with TRBJ2-2; no reliable D call. In nucleotides, the CDR3 is TGTGCCAGCAGTTACGGTAGATCTGGCACCGGGGAGCTGTTTTTT. Its translation is CASSYGRSGTGELFF.